This record looks at one T cell receptor (beta chain) sequence and its context. The CDR3 length is 17 residues. Unmatched junction bases numbered 6, after V lost 5 bases and J lost 5 bases. Germline lookup yields CDR1 SGHTA and CDR2 FQGNSA. The record originates from a study of blood T cell repertoires in COVID-19. Study in general: Acute and convalescent COVID-19 samples came from the United States, Italy and Spain.

Profiling relied on immunoSEQ multiplex PCR, and the TCRdb table lists in-frame clones only, not all of them. The table includes about 280,000 clones, around 90% detected once. This receptor was identified in a woman between 18 and 29 years old with acute COVID-19. This chain links TRBV7-2 with TRBJ2-2; 15 bases map to TRBD2. Sequenced sample: PBMCs or T cells enriched from blood (not recorded which). Here the CDR3 DNA reads TGTGCCAGCAGCACCGGACTAGCGGGAGGGCAAACCGGGGAGCTGTTTTTT. Translation: CASSTGLAGGQTGELFF.